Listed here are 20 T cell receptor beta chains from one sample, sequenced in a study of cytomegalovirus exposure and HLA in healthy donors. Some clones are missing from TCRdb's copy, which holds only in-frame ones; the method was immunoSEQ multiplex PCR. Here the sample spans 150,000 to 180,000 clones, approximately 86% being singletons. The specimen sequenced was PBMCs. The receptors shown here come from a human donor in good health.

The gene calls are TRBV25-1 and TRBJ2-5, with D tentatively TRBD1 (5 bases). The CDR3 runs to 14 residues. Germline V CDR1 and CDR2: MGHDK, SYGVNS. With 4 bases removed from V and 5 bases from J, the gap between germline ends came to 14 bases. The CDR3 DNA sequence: TGTGCCAGCAGTGGTGGACAATTCAAGGAGACCCAGTACTTC. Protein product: CASSGGQFKETQYF.

CDR3 residues: CASSLLKRNSYNEQFF. The CDR3 DNA reads TGTGCCAGCAGCTTGCTTAAGCGGAACTCCTACAATGAGCAGTTCTTC. The chain combines TRBV5-8 with TRBJ2-1; weak D call: TRBD2 (5 bases). Per the germline V gene, CDR1 is SGHTS and CDR2 is YDEGEE. V lost 1 base and J lost 0, with 11 bases in between. The CDR3 is 16 residues long.

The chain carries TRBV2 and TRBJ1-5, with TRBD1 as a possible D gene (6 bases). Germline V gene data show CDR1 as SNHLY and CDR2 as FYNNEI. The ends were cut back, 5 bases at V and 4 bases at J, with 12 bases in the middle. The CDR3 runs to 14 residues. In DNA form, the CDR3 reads TGTGCCAGCAGTACAAACAGGGATAATCAGCCCCAGCATTTT. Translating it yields CASSTNRDNQPQHF.

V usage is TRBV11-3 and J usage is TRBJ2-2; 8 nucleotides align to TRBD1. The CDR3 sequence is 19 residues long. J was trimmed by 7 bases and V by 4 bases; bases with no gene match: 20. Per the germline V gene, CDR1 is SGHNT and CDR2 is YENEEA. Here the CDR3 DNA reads TGTGCCAGCAGCTCTACCGCCTTCTTCGGACAGGGCGAAGGCGGGGAGCTGTTTTTT. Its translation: CASSSTAFFGQGEGGELFF. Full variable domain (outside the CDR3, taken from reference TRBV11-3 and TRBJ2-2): EAGVVQSPRYKIIEKKQPVAFWCNPISGHNTLYWYLQNLGQGPELLIRYENEEAVDDSQLPKDRFSAERLKGVDSTLKIQPAELGDSAVYLCASSSTAFFGQGEGGELFFGEGSRLTVL.

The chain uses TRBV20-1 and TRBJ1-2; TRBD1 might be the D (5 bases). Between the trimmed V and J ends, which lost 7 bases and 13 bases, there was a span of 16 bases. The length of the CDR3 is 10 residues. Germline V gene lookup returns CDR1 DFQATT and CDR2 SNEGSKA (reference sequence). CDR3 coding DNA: TGCAGTGTGGACAACACCCGTCCCACCTTC. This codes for CSVDNTRPTF.

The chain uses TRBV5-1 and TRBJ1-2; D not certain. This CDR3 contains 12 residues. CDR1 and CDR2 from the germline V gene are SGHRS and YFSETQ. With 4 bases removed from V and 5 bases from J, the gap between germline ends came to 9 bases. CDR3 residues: CASSLTGYGYTF. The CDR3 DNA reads TGCGCCAGCAGCCTGACTGGATATGGCTACACCTTC.

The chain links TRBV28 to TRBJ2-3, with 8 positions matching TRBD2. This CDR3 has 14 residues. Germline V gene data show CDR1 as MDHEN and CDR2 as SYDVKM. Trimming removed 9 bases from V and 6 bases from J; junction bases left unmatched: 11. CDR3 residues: CASAGGRAKDTQYF. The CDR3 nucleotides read TGTGCCAGTGCGGGGGGCAGGGCCAAGGATACGCAGTATTTT.

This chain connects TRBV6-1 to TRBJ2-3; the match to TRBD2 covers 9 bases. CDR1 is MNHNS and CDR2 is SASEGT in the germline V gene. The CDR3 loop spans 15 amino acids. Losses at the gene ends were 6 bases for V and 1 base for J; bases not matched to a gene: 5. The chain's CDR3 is CASRETSGRTDTQYF. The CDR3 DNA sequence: TGTGCCAGCAGGGAGACTAGCGGACGCACAGATACGCAGTATTTT.

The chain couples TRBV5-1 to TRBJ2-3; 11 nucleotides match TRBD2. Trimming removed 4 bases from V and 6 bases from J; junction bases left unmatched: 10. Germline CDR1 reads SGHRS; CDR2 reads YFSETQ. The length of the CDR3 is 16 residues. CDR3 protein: CASSTALAGGADTQYF. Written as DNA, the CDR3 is TGCGCCAGCAGCACCGCCCTAGCGGGAGGAGCGGATACGCAGTATTTT.

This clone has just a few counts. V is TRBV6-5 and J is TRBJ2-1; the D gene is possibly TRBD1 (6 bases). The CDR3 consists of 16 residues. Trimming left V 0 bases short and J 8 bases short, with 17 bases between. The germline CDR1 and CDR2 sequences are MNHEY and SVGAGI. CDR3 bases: TGTGCCAGCAGTTACTCCCTCTTCGAACAGGGCCATGAGCAGTTCTTC. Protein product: CASSYSLFEQGHEQFF.

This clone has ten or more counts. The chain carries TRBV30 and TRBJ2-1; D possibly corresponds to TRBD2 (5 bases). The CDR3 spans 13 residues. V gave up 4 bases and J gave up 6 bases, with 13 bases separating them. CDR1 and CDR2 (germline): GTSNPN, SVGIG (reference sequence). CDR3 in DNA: TGTGCCTGGAAAAAGGGAAGCGGCAATGAGCAGTTCTTC. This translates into CAWKKGSGNEQFF.

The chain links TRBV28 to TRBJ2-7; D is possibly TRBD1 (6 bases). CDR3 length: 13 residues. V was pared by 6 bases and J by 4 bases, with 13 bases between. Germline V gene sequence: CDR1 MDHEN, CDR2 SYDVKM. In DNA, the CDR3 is TGTGCCAGCAGCAGCCGGGACACATACGAGCAGTACTTC. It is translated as CASSSRDTYEQYF.

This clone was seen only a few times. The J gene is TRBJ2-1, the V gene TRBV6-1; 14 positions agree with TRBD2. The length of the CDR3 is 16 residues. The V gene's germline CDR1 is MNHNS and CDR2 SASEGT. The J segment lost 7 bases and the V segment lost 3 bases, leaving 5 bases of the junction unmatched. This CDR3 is CASSDGTSGRGNEQFF. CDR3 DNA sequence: TGTGCCAGCAGTGATGGGACTAGCGGGAGAGGGAATGAGCAGTTCTTC.

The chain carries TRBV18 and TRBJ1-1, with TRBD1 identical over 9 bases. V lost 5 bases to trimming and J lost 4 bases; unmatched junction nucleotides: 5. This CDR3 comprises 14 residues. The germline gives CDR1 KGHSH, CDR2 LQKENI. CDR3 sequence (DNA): TGTGCCAGCTCAGTACAGGGGGCCGGCACTGAAGCTTTCTTT. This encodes CASSVQGAGTEAFF.

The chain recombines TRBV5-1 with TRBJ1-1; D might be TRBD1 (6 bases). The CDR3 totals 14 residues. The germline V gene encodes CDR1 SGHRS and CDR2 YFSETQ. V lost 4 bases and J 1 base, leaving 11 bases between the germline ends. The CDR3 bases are TGCGCCAGCAGCGTTAACAGGGAGAACACTGAAGCTTTCTTT. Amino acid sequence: CASSVNRENTEAFF.

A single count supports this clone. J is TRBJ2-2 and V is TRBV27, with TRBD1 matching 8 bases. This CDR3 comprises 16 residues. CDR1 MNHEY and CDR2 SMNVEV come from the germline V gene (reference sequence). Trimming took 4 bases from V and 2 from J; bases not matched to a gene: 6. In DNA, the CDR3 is TGTGCCAGCAGTTCCTTAGACAGGGGTAACACCGGGGAGCTGTTTTTT. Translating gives CASSSLDRGNTGELFF.

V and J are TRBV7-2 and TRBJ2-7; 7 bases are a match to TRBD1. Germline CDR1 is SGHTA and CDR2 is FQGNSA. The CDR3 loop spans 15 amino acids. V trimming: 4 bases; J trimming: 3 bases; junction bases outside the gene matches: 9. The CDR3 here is CASSYSGTAYYEQYF. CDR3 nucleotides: TGTGCCAGCAGCTACTCTGGGACAGCCTACTACGAGCAGTACTTC.

This CDR3 reads CASKRSTSTDTQYF. The CDR3, as DNA: TGTGCCAGCAAGCGGAGCACTAGCACAGATACGCAGTATTTT. V usage is TRBV6-5 and J usage is TRBJ2-3, with D possibly being TRBD2 (5 bases). The V end was cut by 7 bases, the J end by 0 bases, with 11 bases between. This CDR3 has 14 residues. Per the germline V gene, CDR1 is MNHEY and CDR2 is SVGAGI.

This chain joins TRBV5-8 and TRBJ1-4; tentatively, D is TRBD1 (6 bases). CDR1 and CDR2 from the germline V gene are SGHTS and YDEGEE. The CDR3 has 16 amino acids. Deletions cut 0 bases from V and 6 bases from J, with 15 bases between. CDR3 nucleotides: TGTGCCAGCAGCTTGGGAACAGGGCTGTTGGATGAAAAACTGTTTTTT. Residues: CASSLGTGLLDEKLFF. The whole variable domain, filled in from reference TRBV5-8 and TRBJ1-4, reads EAGVTQSPTHLIKTRGQQATLRCSPISGHTSVYWYQQALGLGLQFLLWYDEGEERNRGNFPPRFSGRQFPNYSSELNVNALELEDSALYLCASSLGTGLLDEKLFFGSGTQLSVL.

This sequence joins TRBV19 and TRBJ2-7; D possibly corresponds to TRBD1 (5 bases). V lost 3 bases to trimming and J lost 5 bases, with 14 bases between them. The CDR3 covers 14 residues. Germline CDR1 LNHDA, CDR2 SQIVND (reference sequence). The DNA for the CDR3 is TGTGCCAGTAGTATGGGGCTTCTTGGCGACGAGCAGTACTTC. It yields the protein CASSMGLLGDEQYF.